The rows below give T cell receptor beta chains drawn from one sample of a study of T cells in Graves' hyperthyroidism and ophthalmopathy. One entry per CDR3 protein, called by TCRdb with MiXCR from the multiplex PCR reads. In the table there are around 280,000 distinct CDR3 sequences, approximately 13% of which are singletons. Sequenced: blood. Receptor source: a middle-aged woman with Graves' hyperthyroidism. The conserved cysteine and the conserved F or W are not part of the CDR3 here.

v_gene,j_gene,CDR3aa
TRBV20-1,TRBJ2-5,SAEAPRQQETQY
TRBV15,TRBJ1-4,ATSRDIGPSSSKLF
TRBV2,TRBJ1-1,ASNLSWNTEAF
TRBV28,TRBJ2-5,ASSSQTGRTGETQY
TRBV30,TRBJ2-1,AWDSGGDEQF
TRBV6-1,TRBJ2-7,ASTGAFDEQY
TRBV3-1,TRBJ1-5,ASSQAYRVGRQPQH
TRBV12-3/TRBV12-4,TRBJ2-7,ASSFIQGARYEQY
TRBV5-4,TRBJ2-7,ASSVWAGGIPDEQY
TRBV14,TRBJ2-3,ASSPRDRSTDTQY
TRBV3-1,TRBJ2-3,ASSQGVVGTDTQY
TRBV3-1,TRBJ1-2,ASSQPERGTGYT
TRBV20-1,TRBJ2-1,SARVPGGTSPYNEQF
TRBV12-3/TRBV12-4,TRBJ2-5,ASGRWGRQETQY
TRBV7-2,TRBJ1-4,ASSQSGNEKLF
TRBV7-2,TRBJ2-3,ASSLVPAGGADTQY
TRBV28,TRBJ1-5,ASRRTGEPPQH
TRBV2,TRBJ2-1,ASRGLAGDEQF
TRBV3-1,TRBJ2-5,ASADRAFQETQY
TRBV20-1,TRBJ1-2,SAMGGDNYGYT
TRBV29-1,TRBJ2-1,SVVRSDNEQF
TRBV5-4,TRBJ2-5,ASSPGQGGRETQY
TRBV6-1,TRBJ1-4,ASSGRQEGEKLF
TRBV11-3,TRBJ2-7,ASSLGHWYEQY
TRBV2,TRBJ2-1,ASNPSGNYEQF
TRBV19,TRBJ2-2,ASSTDRGLGTGELF
TRBV2,TRBJ2-5,APQRTSGRRETQY
TRBV6-2/TRBV6-3,TRBJ2-1,ASSYGGYNEQF
TRBV6-1,TRBJ2-2,ASSEDRVSSGELF
TRBV29-1,TRBJ2-6,SSHRTSRANVLT
TRBV25-1,TRBJ2-1,ATSGRATYNEQF
TRBV3-1,TRBJ2-3,ASSQEDRGTQY
TRBV28,TRBJ2-7,ASSSGTVLRQY
TRBV24-1,TRBJ2-7,ATSDLWGGKY
TRBV7-9,TRBJ1-2,ASSLGPARGYGYT
TRBV30,TRBJ2-1,AWNGNTYNEQF
TRBV5-4,TRBJ2-6,ASSPGDSGANVLT
TRBV28,TRBJ1-6,ASSSTTGLNSPLH
TRBV12-3/TRBV12-4,TRBJ1-3,ASSLSVAVRNTIY
TRBV7-9,TRBJ2-5,ASSLDPGLAGPGSQY
TRBV5-1,TRBJ2-7,ASREGASYEQY
TRBV5-8,TRBJ1-1,ASSLHPPGKNTEAF
TRBV29-1,TRBJ1-2,SVGTKNYGYT
TRBV20-1,TRBJ1-1,SARDPRTGRGSEAF
TRBV6-1,TRBJ1-1,ASSVDRGHTEAF
TRBV4-2,TRBJ2-3,ASSQDLQGADTQY
TRBV20-1,TRBJ1-6,SAKETRGYSPLH
TRBV6-1,TRBJ1-5,ASSASRDRDRPQH
TRBV7-3,TRBJ2-1,ASSLGQTEQF
TRBV7-8,TRBJ2-7,ASSPPGDRAGASSYEQY
TRBV20-1,TRBJ2-7,SARKAGTLLNEQY
TRBV3-1,TRBJ1-3,ASSQGELGNTIY
TRBV6-1,TRBJ1-1,ASRFIGTGRSVTEAF
TRBV10-3,TRBJ2-2,AISESGTGPGELF